This T cell receptor (beta chain) was recorded in a study of response to subunit inactivated influenza vaccine. TCRdb fed the RT-PCR reads into MiXCR, producing one record per CDR3 protein. The data hold roughly 760,000 distinct CDR3 sequences, with about 20% observed a single time. Whole-study findings and limits: After each seasonal influenza vaccination, few new T cells are recruited, the authors suggested.

Losses at the gene ends were 5 bases for V and 1 base for J; bases not matched to a gene: 15. CDR3 length: 19 amino acids. Germline V gives CDR1 MDHEN, CDR2 SYDVKM. Points on this clonotype: Its antigen is unknown.

J is TRBJ2-1 and V is TRBV28; the match to TRBD2 covers 9 bases. Sequencing used PBMCs from blood, obtained roughly 5 days after vaccination. The TCR originated in a man aged 50 or older who received an inactivated influenza vaccine. The CDR3 bases are TGTGCCAGCAGTGCCCCGGGACTAGCTTACATTAAATCCTACAATGAGCAGTTCTTC. Its translation is CASSAPGLAYIKSYNEQFF.